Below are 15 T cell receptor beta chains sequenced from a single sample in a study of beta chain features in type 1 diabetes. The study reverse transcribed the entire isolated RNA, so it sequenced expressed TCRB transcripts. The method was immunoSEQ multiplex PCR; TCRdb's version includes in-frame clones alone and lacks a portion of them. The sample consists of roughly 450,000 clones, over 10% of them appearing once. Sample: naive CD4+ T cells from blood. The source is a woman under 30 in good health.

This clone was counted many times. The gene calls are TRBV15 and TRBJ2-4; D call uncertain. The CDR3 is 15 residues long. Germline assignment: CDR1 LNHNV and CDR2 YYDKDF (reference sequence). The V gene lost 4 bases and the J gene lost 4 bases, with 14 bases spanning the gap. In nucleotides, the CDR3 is TGTGCCACCAGCACCAAAACTACGGCTAAAAACATTCAGTACTTC. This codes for CATSTKTTAKNIQYF.

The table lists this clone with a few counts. DNA of the CDR3: TGTGCCAGCAGCTTTCGGACACGCTCCAAGGGAGATACGCAGTATTTT. It encodes CASSFRTRSKGDTQYF. The gene calls are TRBV7-3 and TRBJ2-3; perhaps TRBD1 as D (5 bases). Trimming pared 3 bases from V and 5 bases from J, leaving 18 bases between. Germline V gene lookup returns CDR1 SGHTA and CDR2 FQGTGA. The CDR3 has 16 amino acids.

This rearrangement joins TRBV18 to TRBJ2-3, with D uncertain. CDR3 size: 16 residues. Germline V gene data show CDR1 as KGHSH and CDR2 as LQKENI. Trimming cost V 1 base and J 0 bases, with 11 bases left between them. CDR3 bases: TGTGCCAGCTCACCACTACTGGCGTCTAGCACAGATACGCAGTATTTT. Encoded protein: CASSPLLASSTDTQYF.

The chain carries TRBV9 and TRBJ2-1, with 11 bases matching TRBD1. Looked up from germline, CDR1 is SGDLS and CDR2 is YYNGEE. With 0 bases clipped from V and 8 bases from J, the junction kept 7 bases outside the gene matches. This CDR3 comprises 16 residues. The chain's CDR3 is CASSVAGQGARYEQFF. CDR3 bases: TGTGCCAGCAGCGTAGCAGGACAGGGGGCGCGGTATGAGCAGTTCTTC.

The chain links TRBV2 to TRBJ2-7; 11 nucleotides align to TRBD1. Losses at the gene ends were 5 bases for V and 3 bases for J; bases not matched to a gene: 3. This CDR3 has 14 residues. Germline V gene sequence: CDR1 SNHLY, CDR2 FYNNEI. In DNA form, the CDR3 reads TGTGCCAGCAGTACGGGACAGGGGGGCTACGAGCAGTACTTC. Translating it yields CASSTGQGGYEQYF.

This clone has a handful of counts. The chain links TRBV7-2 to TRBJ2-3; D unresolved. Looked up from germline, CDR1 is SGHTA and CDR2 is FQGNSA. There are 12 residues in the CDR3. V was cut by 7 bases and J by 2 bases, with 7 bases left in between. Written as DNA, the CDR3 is TGTGCCAGCAACTATGACACAGATACGCAGTATTTT. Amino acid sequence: CASNYDTDTQYF.

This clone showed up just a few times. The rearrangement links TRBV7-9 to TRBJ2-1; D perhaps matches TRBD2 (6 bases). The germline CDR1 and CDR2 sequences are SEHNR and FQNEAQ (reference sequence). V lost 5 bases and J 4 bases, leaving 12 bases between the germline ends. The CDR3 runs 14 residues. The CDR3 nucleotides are TGTGCCAGCAGCATATCCGGGACTTACAATGAGCAGTTCTTC. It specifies CASSISGTYNEQFF.

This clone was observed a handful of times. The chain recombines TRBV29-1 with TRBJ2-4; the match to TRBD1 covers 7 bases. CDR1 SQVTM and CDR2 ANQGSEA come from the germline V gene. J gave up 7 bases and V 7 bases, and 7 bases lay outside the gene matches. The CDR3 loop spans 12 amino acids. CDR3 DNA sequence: TGCAGCGGTACAGGGGCCGGGAACATTCAGTACTTC. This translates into CSGTGAGNIQYF.

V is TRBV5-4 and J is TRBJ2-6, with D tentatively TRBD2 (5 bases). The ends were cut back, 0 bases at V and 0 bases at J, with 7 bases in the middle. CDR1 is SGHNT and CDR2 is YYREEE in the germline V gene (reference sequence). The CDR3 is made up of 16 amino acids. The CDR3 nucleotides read TGTGCCAGCAGCTTGGGGAGGAGCTCTGGGGCCAACGTCCTGACTTTC. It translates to CASSLGRSSGANVLTF.

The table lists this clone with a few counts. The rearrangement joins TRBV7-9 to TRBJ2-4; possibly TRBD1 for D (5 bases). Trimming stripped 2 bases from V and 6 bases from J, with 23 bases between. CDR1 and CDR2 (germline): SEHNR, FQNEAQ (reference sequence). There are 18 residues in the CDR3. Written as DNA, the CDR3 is TGTGCCAGCAGCTTATTGCGAAAGGGGCCCAAACATGGAAACATTCAGTACTTC. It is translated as CASSLLRKGPKHGNIQYF.

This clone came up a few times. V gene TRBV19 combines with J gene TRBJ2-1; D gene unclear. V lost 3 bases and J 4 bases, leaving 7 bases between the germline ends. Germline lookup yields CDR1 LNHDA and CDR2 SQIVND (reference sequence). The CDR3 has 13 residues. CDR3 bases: TGTGCCAGTAGTATGGTTGGGTACAATGAGCAGTTCTTC. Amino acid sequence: CASSMVGYNEQFF. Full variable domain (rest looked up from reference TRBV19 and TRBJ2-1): DGGITQSPKYLFRKEGQNVTLSCEQNLNHDAMYWYRQDPGQGLRLIYYSQIVNDFQKGDIAEGYSVSREKKESFPLTVTSAQKNPTAFYLCASSMVGYNEQFFGPGTRLTVL.

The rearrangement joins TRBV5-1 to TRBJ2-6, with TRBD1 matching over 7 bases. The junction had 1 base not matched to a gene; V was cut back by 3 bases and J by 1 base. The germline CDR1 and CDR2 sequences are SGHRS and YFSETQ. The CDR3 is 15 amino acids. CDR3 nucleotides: TGCGCCAGCAGCTCACAGGGGTCTGGGGCCAACGTCCTGACTTTC. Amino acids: CASSSQGSGANVLTF.

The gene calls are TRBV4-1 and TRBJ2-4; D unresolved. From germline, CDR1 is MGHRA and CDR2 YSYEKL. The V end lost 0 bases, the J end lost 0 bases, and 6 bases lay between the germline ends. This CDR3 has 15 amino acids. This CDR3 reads CASSQDGLAKNIQYF. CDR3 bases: TGCGCCAGCAGCCAAGACGGGCTAGCCAAAAACATTCAGTACTTC.

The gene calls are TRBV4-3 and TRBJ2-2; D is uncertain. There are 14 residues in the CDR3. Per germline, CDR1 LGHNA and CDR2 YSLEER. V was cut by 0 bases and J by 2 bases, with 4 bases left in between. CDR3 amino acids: CASSQDVNTGELFF. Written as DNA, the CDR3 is TGCGCCAGCAGCCAAGATGTAAACACCGGGGAGCTGTTTTTT.

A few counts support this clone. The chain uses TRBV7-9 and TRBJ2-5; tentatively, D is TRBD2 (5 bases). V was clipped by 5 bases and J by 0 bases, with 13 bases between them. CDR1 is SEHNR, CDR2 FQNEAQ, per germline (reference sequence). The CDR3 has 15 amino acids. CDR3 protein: CASSPGYSYQETQYF. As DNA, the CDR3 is TGTGCCAGCAGCCCGGGATACTCGTACCAAGAGACCCAGTACTTC. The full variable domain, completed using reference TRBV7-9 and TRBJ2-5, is DTGVSQNPRHKITKRGQNVTFRCDPISEHNRLYWYRQTLGQGPEFLTYFQNEAQLEKSRLLSDRFSAERPKGSFSTLEIQRTEQGDSAMYLCASSPGYSYQETQYFGPGTRLLVL.